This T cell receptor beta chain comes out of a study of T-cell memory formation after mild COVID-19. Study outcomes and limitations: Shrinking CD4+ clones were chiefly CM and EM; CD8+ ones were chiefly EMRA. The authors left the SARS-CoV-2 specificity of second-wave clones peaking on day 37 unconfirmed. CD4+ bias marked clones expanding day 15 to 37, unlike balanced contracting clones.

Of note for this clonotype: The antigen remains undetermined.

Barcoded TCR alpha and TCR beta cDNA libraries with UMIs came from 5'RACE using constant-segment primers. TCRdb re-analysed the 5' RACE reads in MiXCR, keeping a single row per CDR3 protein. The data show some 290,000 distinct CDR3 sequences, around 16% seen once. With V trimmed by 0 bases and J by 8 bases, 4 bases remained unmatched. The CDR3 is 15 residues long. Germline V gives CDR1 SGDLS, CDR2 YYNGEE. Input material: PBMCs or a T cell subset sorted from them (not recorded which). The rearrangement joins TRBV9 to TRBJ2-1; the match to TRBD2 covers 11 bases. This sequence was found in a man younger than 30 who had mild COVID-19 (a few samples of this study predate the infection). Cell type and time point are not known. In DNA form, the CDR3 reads TGTGCCAGCAGCGTAGATAGCGGGGGGGCCTATGAGCAGTTCTTC. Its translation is CASSVDSGGAYEQFF. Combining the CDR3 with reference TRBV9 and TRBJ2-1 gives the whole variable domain DSGVTQTPKHLITATGQRVTLRCSPRSGDLSVYWYQQSLDQGLQFLIQYYNGEERAKGNILERFSAQQFPDLHSELNLSSLELGDSALYFCASSVDSGGAYEQFFGPGTRLTVL.